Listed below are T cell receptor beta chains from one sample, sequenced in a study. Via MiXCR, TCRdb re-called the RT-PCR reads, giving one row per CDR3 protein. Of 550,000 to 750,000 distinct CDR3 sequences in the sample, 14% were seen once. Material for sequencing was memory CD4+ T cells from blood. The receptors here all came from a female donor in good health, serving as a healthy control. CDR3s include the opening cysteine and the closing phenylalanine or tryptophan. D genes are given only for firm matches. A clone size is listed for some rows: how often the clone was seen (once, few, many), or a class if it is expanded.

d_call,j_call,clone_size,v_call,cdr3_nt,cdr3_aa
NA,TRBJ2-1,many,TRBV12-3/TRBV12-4,TGTGCCAGCAGTTTATCCCATGAGCCCCCCAATGAGCAGTTCTTC,CASSLSHEPPNEQFF
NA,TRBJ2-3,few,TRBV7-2,TGTGCCAGCGGAACCTCGGGGCCAGATACGCAGTATTTT,CASGTSGPDTQYF
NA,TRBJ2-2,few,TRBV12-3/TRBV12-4,TGTGCCAGCAGTTTTCGGGTCACCGGGGAGCTGTTTTTT,CASSFRVTGELFF
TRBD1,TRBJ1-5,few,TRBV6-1,TGTGCCAGCAGGGGGACAGTTCAGCCCCAGCATTTT,CASRGTVQPQHF
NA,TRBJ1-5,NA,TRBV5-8,TGTGCCAGCGGCAGATTTAGCAATCAGCCCCAGCATTTT,CASGRFSNQPQHF
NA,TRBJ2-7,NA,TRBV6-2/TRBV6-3,TGTGCCAGCAGTTACGTATGGACCTACGAGCAGTACTTC,CASSYVWTYEQYF
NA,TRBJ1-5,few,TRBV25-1,TGTGCCAGCAGTGAATCCGGGGGGCCCTCGTCCCAGCATTTT,CASSESGGPSSQHF
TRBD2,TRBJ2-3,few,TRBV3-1,TGTGCCAGCACCGCGGCGAGCGGGAGGGTTAGTACGCAGTATTTT,CASTAASGRVSTQYF
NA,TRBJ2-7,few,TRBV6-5,TGTGCCAGCAGTTCCCAATCCCGACCGGGAGAGCAGTACTTC,CASSSQSRPGEQYF
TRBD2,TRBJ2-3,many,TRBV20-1,TGCAGTGCTATACTAGCGGGGGCCTCATCTAGCACAGATACGCAGTATTTT,CSAILAGASSSTDTQYF
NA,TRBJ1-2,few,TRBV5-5,TGTGCCAGCAGCTTGGGAGGACTGCTTGCTTATGGCTACACCTTC,CASSLGGLLAYGYTF
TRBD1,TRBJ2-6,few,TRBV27,TGTGCCAGCAGTTTCGACAGGGGGCGAGGTGGGGCCAACGTCCTGACTTTC,CASSFDRGRGGANVLTF
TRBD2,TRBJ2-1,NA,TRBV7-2,TGTGCCAGCAGCTTAGCGACTACCAGCGGGAACAATGAGCAGTTCTTC,CASSLATTSGNNEQFF
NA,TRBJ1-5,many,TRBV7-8,TGTGCCAGCAGCTTAGTAAGTTACTATAGCAATCAGCCCCAGCATTTT,CASSLVSYYSNQPQHF
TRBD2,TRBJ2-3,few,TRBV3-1,TGTGCCAGCAGCCTATCTAGCGGGGTCTCAGATACGCAGTATTTT,CASSLSSGVSDTQYF
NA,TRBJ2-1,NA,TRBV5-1,TGCGCCAGCAGCCCCGGACAGATACAAGGGGGTGAGCAGTTCTTC,CASSPGQIQGGEQFF
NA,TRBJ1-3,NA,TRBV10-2,TGCGCCAGCAGTGGGGCGACCGGGGAACGCTCTGGAAACACCATATATTTT,CASSGATGERSGNTIYF
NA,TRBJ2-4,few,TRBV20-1,TGCAGTGCTAGGGACGGGGTGGTGACCAAAAACATTCAGTACTTC,CSARDGVVTKNIQYF
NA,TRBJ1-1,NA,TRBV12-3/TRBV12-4,TGTGCCAGCACTATACTGGGGGGAGAAGCTTTCTTT,CASTILGGEAFF
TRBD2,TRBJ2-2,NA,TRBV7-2,TGTGCCAGCAGCTTTCAGGGACTAGCTGTGGGCGGGGAGCTGTTTTTT,CASSFQGLAVGGELFF
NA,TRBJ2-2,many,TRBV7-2,TGTGCCAGCAGCTTAGTAAGGAAGAGTGCGCTAGCTGGTACCGGGGAGCTGTTTTTT,CASSLVRKSALAGTGELFF
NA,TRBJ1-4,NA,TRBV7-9,TGTGCCAGCAGCTTGGGACCCGGTTTCGGGGATGAAAAACTGTTTTTT,CASSLGPGFGDEKLFF
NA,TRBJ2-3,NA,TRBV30,TGTGCCTGGAGTGGGACGGCGACGGATACGCAGTATTTT,CAWSGTATDTQYF
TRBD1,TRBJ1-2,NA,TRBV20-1,TGCAGTGCAGTCAAGACAGGGGGTGACGGCTACACCTTC,CSAVKTGGDGYTF
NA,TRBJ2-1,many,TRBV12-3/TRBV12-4,TGTGCCAGCAGCCGGTGGACAGACTACAATGAGCAGTTCTTC,CASSRWTDYNEQFF
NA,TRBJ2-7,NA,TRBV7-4,TGTGCCAGCAGCCCGGGAACTCGGCTAGCCTGGGGTGAGCAGTACTTC,CASSPGTRLAWGEQYF
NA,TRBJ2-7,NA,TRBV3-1,TGTGCCAGCAGCTCCCAAAGCAGGGGTCAGCAGTACTTC,CASSSQSRGQQYF